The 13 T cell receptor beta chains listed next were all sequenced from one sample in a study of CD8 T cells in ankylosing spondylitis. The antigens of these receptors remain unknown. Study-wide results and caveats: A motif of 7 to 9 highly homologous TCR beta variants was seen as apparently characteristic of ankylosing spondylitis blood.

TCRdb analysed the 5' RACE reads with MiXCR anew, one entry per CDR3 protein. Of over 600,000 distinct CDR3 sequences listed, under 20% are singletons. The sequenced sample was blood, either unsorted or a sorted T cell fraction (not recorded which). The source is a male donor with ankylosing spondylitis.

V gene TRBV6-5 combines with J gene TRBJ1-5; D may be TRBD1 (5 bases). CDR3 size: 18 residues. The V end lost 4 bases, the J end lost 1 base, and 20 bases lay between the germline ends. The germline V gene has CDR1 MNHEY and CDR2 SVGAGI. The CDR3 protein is CASSSSQRGGESNQPQHF. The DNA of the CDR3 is TGTGCCAGCAGTTCCTCACAACGGGGAGGGGAGAGCAATCAGCCCCAGCATTTT.

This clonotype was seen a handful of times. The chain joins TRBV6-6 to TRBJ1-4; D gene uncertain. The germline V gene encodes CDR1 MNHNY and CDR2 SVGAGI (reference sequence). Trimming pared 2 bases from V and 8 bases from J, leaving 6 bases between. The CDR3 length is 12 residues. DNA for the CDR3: TGTGCCAGCAGTTACGCTAGCGAAAAACTGTTTTTT. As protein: CASSYASEKLFF.

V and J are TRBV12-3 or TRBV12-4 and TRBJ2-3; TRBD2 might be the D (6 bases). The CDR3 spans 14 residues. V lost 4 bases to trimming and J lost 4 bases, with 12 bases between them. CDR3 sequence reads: CASSWGGKPDTQYF. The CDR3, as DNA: TGTGCCAGCAGTTGGGGCGGGAAGCCAGATACGCAGTATTTT.

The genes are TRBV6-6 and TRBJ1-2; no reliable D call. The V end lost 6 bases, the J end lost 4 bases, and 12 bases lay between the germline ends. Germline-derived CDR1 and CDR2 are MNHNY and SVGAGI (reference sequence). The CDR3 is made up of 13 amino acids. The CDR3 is CASSQEAPYGYTF. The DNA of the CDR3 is TGTGCCAGCAGCCAAGAAGCTCCCTATGGCTACACCTTC.

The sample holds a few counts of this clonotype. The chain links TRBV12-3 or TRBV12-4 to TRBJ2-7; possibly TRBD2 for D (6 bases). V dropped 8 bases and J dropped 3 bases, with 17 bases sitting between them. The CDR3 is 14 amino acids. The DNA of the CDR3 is TGTGCCAGCCGAGGGAGATCGGAGGGCTACGAGCAGTACTTC. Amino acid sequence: CASRGRSEGYEQYF.

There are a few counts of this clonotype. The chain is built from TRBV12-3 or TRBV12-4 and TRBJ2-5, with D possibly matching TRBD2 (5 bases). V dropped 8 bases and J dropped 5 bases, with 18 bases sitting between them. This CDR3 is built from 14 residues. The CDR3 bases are TGTGCCAGCCGACGGGGAGTAAGCGGCGAGACCCAGTACTTC. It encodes CASRRGVSGETQYF.

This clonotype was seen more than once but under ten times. The CDR3 reads CASSLDPPGTGGFGELFF. CDR3 in DNA: TGTGCCAGCAGCTTAGACCCCCCCGGGACAGGGGGCTTCGGGGAGCTGTTTTTT. The chain has TRBV11-2 and TRBJ2-2; TRBD1 aligns across 12 bases. Per germline, CDR1 SGHAT and CDR2 FQNNGV. After removal of 0 bases from V and 7 bases from J, the junction contained 9 bases not matched to a gene. The length of the CDR3 is 18 residues.

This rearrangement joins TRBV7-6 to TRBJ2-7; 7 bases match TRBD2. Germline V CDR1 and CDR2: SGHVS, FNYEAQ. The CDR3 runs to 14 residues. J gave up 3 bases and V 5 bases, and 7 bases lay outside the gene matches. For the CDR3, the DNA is TGTGCCAGCAGCCCCGGGACTATCGACTACGAGCAGTACTTC. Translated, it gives CASSPGTIDYEQYF.

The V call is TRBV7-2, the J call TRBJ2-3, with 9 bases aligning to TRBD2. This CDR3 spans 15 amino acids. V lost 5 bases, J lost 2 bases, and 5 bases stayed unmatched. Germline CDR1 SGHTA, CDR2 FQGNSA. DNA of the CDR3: TGTGCCAGCAGCCTCAAGCGGGGGGCCACAGATACGCAGTATTTT. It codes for CASSLKRGATDTQYF.

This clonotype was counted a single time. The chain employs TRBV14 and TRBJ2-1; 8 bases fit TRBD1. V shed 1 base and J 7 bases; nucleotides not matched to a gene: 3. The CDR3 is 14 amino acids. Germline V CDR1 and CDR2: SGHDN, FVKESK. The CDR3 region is CASSQGTGWNEQFF. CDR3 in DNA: TGTGCCAGCAGCCAAGGGACAGGGTGGAATGAGCAGTTCTTC.

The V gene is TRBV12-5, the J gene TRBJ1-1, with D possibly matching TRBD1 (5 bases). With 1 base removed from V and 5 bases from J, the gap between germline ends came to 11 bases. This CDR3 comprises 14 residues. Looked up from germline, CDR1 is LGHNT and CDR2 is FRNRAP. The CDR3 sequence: CASGLEGIGTEAFF. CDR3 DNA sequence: TGTGCTAGTGGTTTGGAGGGGATTGGAACTGAAGCTTTCTTT.

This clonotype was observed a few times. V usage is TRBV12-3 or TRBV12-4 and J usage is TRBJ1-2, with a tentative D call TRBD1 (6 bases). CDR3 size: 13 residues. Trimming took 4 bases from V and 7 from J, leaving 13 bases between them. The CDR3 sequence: CASSSDSALGYTF. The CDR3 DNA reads TGTGCCAGCAGTTCGGACAGTGCCCTTGGCTACACCTTC.

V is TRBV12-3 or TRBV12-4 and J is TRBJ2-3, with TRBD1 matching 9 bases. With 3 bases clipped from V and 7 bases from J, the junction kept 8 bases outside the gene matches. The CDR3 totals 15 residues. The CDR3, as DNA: TGTGCCAGCAGTTTTGGGACAGGGACCGGTAATACGCAGTATTTT. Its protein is CASSFGTGTGNTQYF.